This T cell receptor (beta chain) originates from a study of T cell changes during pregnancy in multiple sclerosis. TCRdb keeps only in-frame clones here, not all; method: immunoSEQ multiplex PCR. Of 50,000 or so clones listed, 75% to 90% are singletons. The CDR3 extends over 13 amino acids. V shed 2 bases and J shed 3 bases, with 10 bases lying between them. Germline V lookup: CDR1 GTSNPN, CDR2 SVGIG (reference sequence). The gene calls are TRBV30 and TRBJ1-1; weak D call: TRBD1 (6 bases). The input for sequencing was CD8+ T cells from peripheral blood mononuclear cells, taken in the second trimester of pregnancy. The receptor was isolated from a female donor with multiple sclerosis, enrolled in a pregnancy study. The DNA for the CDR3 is TGTGCCTGGAGTTCAGGGGCCCACACTGAAGCTTTCTTT. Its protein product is CAWSSGAHTEAFF. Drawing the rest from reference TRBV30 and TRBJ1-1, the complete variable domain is SQTIHQWPATLVQPVGSPLSLECTVEGTSNPNLYWYRQAAGRGLQLLFYSVGIGQISSEVPQNLSASRPQDRQFILSSKKLLLSDSGFYLCAWSSGAHTEAFFGQGTRLTVV.